These T cell receptor beta chains were read from a single sample in a study of blood T cell repertoires in COVID-19. TCRdb's table, derived via immunoSEQ multiplex PCR, lists solely in-frame clones and lacks some. The sample shows hundreds of thousands of clones, 82% of them seen only once. The sample was peripheral blood. These receptor sequences come from a woman between 70 and 85 years old with acute or convalescent COVID-19. Each CDR3 is given with its conserved first and last residue. The D gene is left open where the match is weak. Size is omitted from some rows. Given values are once, few, many or a class for expanded clones.

J	size	D	V	CDR3	DNA
TRBJ1-5	few	TRBD1	TRBV3-1/TRBV3-2	CASSQGTGGNQPQHF	TGTGCCAGCAGCCAAGGGACAGGGGGCAATCAGCCCCAGCATTTT
TRBJ1-1	once	TRBD1	TRBV19	CASSTGQVPFEAFF	TGTGCCAGTAGTACCGGACAGGTTCCTTTTGAAGCTTTCTTT
TRBJ2-5	once	NA	TRBV7-2	CASSSSGQGVQETQYF	TGTGCCAGCAGCTCTAGCGGACAGGGTGTTCAAGAGACCCAGTACTTC
TRBJ1-6	NA	TRBD1	TRBV5-6	CASSFRQGRDSPLHF	TGTGCCAGCAGCTTCAGACAGGGGAGGGATTCACCCCTCCACTTT
TRBJ1-1	NA	NA	TRBV2	CASTGEENTEAFF	TGTGCCAGCACGGGGGAAGAGAACACTGAAGCTTTCTTT
TRBJ1-6	NA	TRBD1	TRBV12-5	CASAMGTDNSPLHF	TGTGCTAGTGCTATGGGGACAGACAATTCACCCCTCCACTTT
TRBJ1-2	NA	NA	TRBV28	CASSISHRDSYGYTF	TGTGCCAGCAGTATCTCACACAGGGATTCATATGGCTACACCTTC
TRBJ1-4	NA	NA	TRBV4-2	CASSQDNTAPNEKLFF	TGTGCCAGCAGCCAAGATAACACAGCCCCTAATGAAAAACTGTTTTTT
TRBJ1-5	NA	TRBD1	TRBV10-3	CATTDREPSGNQPQHF	TGTGCCACTACAGACAGGGAACCGTCGGGCAATCAGCCCCAGCATTTT
TRBJ1-2	NA	NA	TRBV28	CASSLWVTGNGYTF	TGTGCCAGCAGTTTATGGGTAACGGGGAATGGCTACACCTTC
TRBJ2-2	NA	TRBD1	TRBV7-2	CASSLTGGAENTGELFF	TGTGCCAGCAGCTTAACAGGGGGCGCAGAGAACACCGGGGAGCTGTTTTTT
TRBJ2-1	NA	NA	TRBV20-1	CSADDSGQFF	TGCAGTGCCGACGACAGTGGGCAGTTCTTC
TRBJ1-1	NA	TRBD1	TRBV10-3	CAISLDRELTEAFF	TGTGCCATCAGTCTCGACAGGGAGCTCACTGAAGCTTTCTTT
TRBJ1-4	NA	TRBD1	TRBV19	CASSPSTGFRNEKLFF	TGTGCCAGTAGTCCCTCGACAGGGTTCAGGAATGAAAAACTGTTTTTT
TRBJ2-7	NA	TRBD1	TRBV28	CASGQGYEQYF	TGTGCCAGTGGACAGGGCTACGAGCAGTACTTC
TRBJ2-1	NA	TRBD2	TRBV9	CASSVDPGTSPYNEQFF	TGTGCCAGCAGCGTAGACCCCGGGACTAGCCCCTACAATGAGCAGTTCTTC
TRBJ1-6	NA	NA	TRBV21-1	CASAQGVF	TGTGCCAGCGCCCAAGGGGTCTTT
TRBJ2-7	NA	NA	TRBV18	CASSPPSSHEQYF	TGTGCCAGCTCACCACCTTCGAGCCACGAGCAGTACTTC
TRBJ1-2	NA	NA	TRBV27	CASSLAFGGNYGYTF	TGTGCCAGCAGCTTAGCATTTGGGGGGAACTATGGCTACACCTTC
TRBJ2-5	NA	NA	TRBV7-9	CASSLADYQETQYF	TGTGCCAGCAGCTTAGCGGACTATCAAGAGACCCAGTACTTC
TRBJ2-1	NA	NA	TRBV15	CATSRVPVVGVMREQFF	TGTGCCACCAGCAGAGTCCCTGTAGTCGGAGTAATGCGAGAGCAGTTCTTC
TRBJ1-4	NA	TRBD1	TRBV6-2/TRBV6-3	CASSYDRDRGTNEKLFF	TGTGCCAGCAGTTACGACCGGGACAGGGGGACTAATGAAAAACTGTTTTTT
TRBJ1-2	few	NA	TRBV11-2	CASSLEGSGFYGYTF	TGTGCCAGCAGCTTAGAGGGATCGGGGTTCTATGGCTACACCTTC
TRBJ2-3	NA	NA	TRBV2	CASSLTSQPQYF	TGTGCCAGCAGTCTGACTAGTCAGCCGCAGTATTTT
TRBJ1-4	NA	TRBD1	TRBV4-2	CASSQEVRNLGDRVNEKLFF	TGTGCCAGCAGCCAAGAAGTACGGAACTTGGGGGACAGGGTTAATGAAAAACTGTTTTTT
TRBJ2-7	NA	NA	TRBV19	CASSVPGHPPYEQYF	TGTGCCAGTAGTGTTCCGGGACACCCGCCCTACGAGCAGTACTTC
TRBJ2-1	NA	TRBD1	TRBV16	CASSQLGQGASFF	TGTGCCAGCAGCCAATTAGGACAGGGGGCGTCGTTCTTC
TRBJ1-2	NA	TRBD1	TRBV5-8	CASSLGTGNYGYTF	TGTGCCAGCAGCTTAGGGACAGGGAACTATGGCTACACCTTC
TRBJ1-5	once	NA	TRBV15	CATSRDGYNQPQHF	TGTGCCACCAGCAGAGACGGGTACAATCAGCCCCAGCATTTT
TRBJ2-6	NA	NA	TRBV27	CASSSPGLGANVLTF	TGTGCCAGCAGTTCCCCAGGGTTAGGGGCCAACGTCCTGACTTTC
TRBJ2-3	once	NA	TRBV7-2	CASSFTGGARDTQYF	TGTGCCAGCAGCTTTACTGGGGGGGCGAGGGATACGCAGTATTTT
TRBJ2-5	once	NA	TRBV27	CARPDIQETQYF	TGTGCCAGACCCGACATCCAAGAGACCCAGTACTTC
TRBJ2-1	NA	NA	TRBV29-1	CSVEGRSYNEQFF	TGCAGCGTTGAGGGGCGTTCCTACAATGAGCAGTTCTTC
TRBJ2-5	NA	NA	TRBV20-1	CSARGGKTQYF	TGCAGTGCTAGGGGGGGAAAGACCCAGTACTTC
TRBJ1-5	NA	TRBD1	TRBV6-2/TRBV6-3	CASSYEQGAVYSNQPQHF	TGTGCCAGCAGTTACGAACAGGGGGCCGTGTATAGCAATCAGCCCCAGCATTTT
TRBJ1-2	NA	TRBD1	TRBV7-2	CASSRTGIDGYTF	TGTGCCAGCAGCCGGACAGGGATCGATGGCTACACCTTC
TRBJ1-2	few	TRBD1	TRBV5-1	CASSHGQGNGYTF	TGCGCCAGCAGCCATGGACAGGGGAACGGCTACACCTTC
TRBJ1-2	NA	NA	TRBV11-2	CASSRGGGSYGYTF	TGTGCCAGCAGCCGCGGTGGGGGCAGCTATGGCTACACCTTC
TRBJ1-1	NA	TRBD1	TRBV3-1/TRBV3-2	CASSRGTGSRAFF	TGTGCCAGCAGCCGAGGGACAGGGTCTCGAGCTTTCTTT